This is a list of T cell receptor beta chains from one sample in a study of neurological immune-mediated disorders. TCRdb re-called the 5' RACE reads through MiXCR, storing one row per CDR3 protein. The sample lists under 80,000 distinct CDR3 sequences, around 9.9% seen once, with 1.5% to 2% in the top ten. The sample comprised PBMCs. Receptor source: a man between 45 and 60 years old in good health. Both conserved end residues are trimmed from each CDR3.

j_gene: TRBJ1-4
v_gene: TRBV4-1
CDR3aa: ASRKGIEGGTENEKLF

j_gene: TRBJ2-1
v_gene: TRBV3-1
CDR3aa: ASSRNAQPSGGTVNEKF

j_gene: TRBJ2-1
v_gene: TRBV7-2
CDR3aa: ASTLAGVNNEQF

j_gene: TRBJ1-2
v_gene: TRBV29-1
CDR3aa: SVTGTGYGYT

j_gene: TRBJ2-1
v_gene: TRBV7-3
CDR3aa: ASSRQGLGGNEQF

j_gene: TRBJ2-5
v_gene: TRBV20-1
CDR3aa: SASGKNQETQY

j_gene: TRBJ2-2
v_gene: TRBV4-3
CDR3aa: ASSRLTSDDGELF

j_gene: TRBJ1-2
v_gene: TRBV15
CDR3aa: ATSRDLGSHYGYT

j_gene: TRBJ2-7
v_gene: TRBV10-2
CDR3aa: ASLLGREASYEQY

j_gene: TRBJ1-6
v_gene: TRBV19
CDR3aa: ASSVLPGTGVNSPLH

j_gene: TRBJ1-1
v_gene: TRBV20-1
CDR3aa: IGSHTTIMNTEAF

j_gene: TRBJ2-1
v_gene: TRBV4-2
CDR3aa: ASSRGARDNEQF

j_gene: TRBJ2-3
v_gene: TRBV20-1
CDR3aa: SARDYGLADTQY

j_gene: TRBJ2-1
v_gene: TRBV5-6
CDR3aa: ASSFNVVLSYNEQF

j_gene: TRBJ2-1
v_gene: TRBV28
CDR3aa: ASTRKTGGIIGQF

j_gene: TRBJ2-2
v_gene: TRBV10-3
CDR3aa: AIAGAGDRF

j_gene: TRBJ2-7
v_gene: TRBV5-1
CDR3aa: VSSSRRAGAVEEQY

j_gene: TRBJ2-3
v_gene: TRBV20-1
CDR3aa: SPAGGSNTDTQY

j_gene: TRBJ2-3
v_gene: TRBV6-5
CDR3aa: ASSQRPQY

j_gene: TRBJ2-6
v_gene: TRBV15
CDR3aa: ATSRPIAGVSGANVLT

j_gene: TRBJ1-3
v_gene: TRBV7-8
CDR3aa: ASSTQTGRSGNTIY

j_gene: TRBJ2-1
v_gene: TRBV6-1
CDR3aa: ASSIPITGAEQF

j_gene: TRBJ2-4
v_gene: TRBV6-6
CDR3aa: ASSTYELAKNIQY

j_gene: TRBJ2-7
v_gene: TRBV9
CDR3aa: ASSVAGQGAYEQY

j_gene: TRBJ1-6
v_gene: TRBV5-1
CDR3aa: ASSLGQQDSPLH

j_gene: TRBJ1-5
v_gene: TRBV28
CDR3aa: ASSRDRAYSNQPQH

j_gene: TRBJ2-7
v_gene: TRBV7-2
CDR3aa: ASSSSGTAYEQY

j_gene: TRBJ2-4
v_gene: TRBV10-3
CDR3aa: AIRGEAKNIQY

j_gene: TRBJ1-6
v_gene: TRBV4-2
CDR3aa: ASSQDHSYNSPLH

j_gene: TRBJ2-1
v_gene: TRBV7-2
CDR3aa: ASSRQGAYNEQF

j_gene: TRBJ2-7
v_gene: TRBV5-1
CDR3aa: ASSPGQGDEQY

j_gene: TRBJ2-7
v_gene: TRBV18
CDR3aa: ASSPPLRAERY

j_gene: TRBJ2-3
v_gene: TRBV7-6
CDR3aa: ASSSGGGPRY

j_gene: TRBJ2-2
v_gene: TRBV7-6
CDR3aa: ASSPNTGTGELF

j_gene: TRBJ1-1
v_gene: TRBV6-4
CDR3aa: ASSDGDRNTEAF

j_gene: TRBJ2-2
v_gene: TRBV7-2
CDR3aa: ASNPSAGGHTGEMF

j_gene: TRBJ2-5
v_gene: TRBV3-1
CDR3aa: ASSPRTSGGSETQY

j_gene: TRBJ2-7
v_gene: TRBV5-1
CDR3aa: ASSLGVTRGLDEQY

j_gene: TRBJ2-7
v_gene: TRBV28
CDR3aa: ASSHSYRGQLLSYEQY

j_gene: TRBJ1-6
v_gene: TRBV5-1
CDR3aa: ASSSLDRANSPLH

j_gene: TRBJ2-7
v_gene: TRBV12-3/TRBV12-4
CDR3aa: ASSLRTSGGSLSYEQY

j_gene: TRBJ2-1
v_gene: TRBV7-8
CDR3aa: ASSLRRLQGEQF

j_gene: TRBJ2-3
v_gene: TRBV5-1
CDR3aa: ASSLRASVEDTQY

j_gene: TRBJ2-3
v_gene: TRBV7-9
CDR3aa: ASSLISTDTQY

j_gene: TRBJ2-1
v_gene: TRBV5-1
CDR3aa: ASSLFSASSYNEQF

j_gene: TRBJ1-2
v_gene: TRBV6-1
CDR3aa: ASSETVYGYT

j_gene: TRBJ2-2
v_gene: TRBV2
CDR3aa: ASSPTGKNTGELF

j_gene: TRBJ1-2
v_gene: TRBV4-3
CDR3aa: ASSQERGQGYGYT

j_gene: TRBJ2-3
v_gene: TRBV5-1
CDR3aa: ASSLTAGGRPQY

j_gene: TRBJ1-5
v_gene: TRBV7-8
CDR3aa: ASSRGQGDNRQPQH

j_gene: TRBJ2-1
v_gene: TRBV7-3
CDR3aa: ASSLTRGSYNEQF